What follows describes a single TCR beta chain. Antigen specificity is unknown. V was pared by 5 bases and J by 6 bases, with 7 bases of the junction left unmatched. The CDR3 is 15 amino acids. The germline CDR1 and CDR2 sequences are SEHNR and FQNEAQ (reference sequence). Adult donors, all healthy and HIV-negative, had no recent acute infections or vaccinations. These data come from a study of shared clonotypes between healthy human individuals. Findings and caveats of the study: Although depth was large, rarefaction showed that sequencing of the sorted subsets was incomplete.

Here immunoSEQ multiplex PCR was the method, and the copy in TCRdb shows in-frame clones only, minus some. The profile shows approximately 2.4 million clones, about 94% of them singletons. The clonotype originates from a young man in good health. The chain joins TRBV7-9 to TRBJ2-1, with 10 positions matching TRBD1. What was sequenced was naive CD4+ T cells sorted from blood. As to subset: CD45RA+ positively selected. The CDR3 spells CASSRDRGLSNEQFF. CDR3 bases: TGTGCCAGCAGCCGTGACAGGGGGCTTAGCAATGAGCAGTTCTTC.